This TCR beta chain was recorded in a study of CD8 T cells in Susac syndrome. Study-wide results and limits: The study conceded that its TCR sequencing and HLA analysis involved relatively few individuals.

CD8+ and CD4+ T cells from blood underwent TCR beta sequencing, which was carried out in a high-throughput format. The multiple sclerosis controls consisted of treatment-naive patients with relapsing-remitting disease, either stable or active. V shed 1 base and J shed 0 bases, with 10 bases lying between them. The V gene's germline CDR1 is DFQATT and CDR2 SNEGSKA (reference sequence). This CDR3 has 15 amino acids. As regards this clonotype: Its antigen remains unknown.

An input of 0.5 to 1 ug of RNA was subjected to reverse transcription using random hexamers. Amplification of TCR beta CDR3 was carried out by immunoSEQ multiplex PCR, which covered 54 Vbeta and 13 Jbeta segments. A single record per CDR3 protein comes from TCRdb applying MiXCR to the immunoSEQ multiplex PCR reads. The repertoire holds hundreds of thousands of distinct CDR3 sequences, with approximately 89% as singletons. This chain joins TRBV20-1 and TRBJ2-1; possible D gene TRBD2, 5 bases. This sequence was found in a human donor with multiple sclerosis. The sequenced sample was CD8+ T cells from PBMCs. The chain's CDR3 is CSARGRTSSYNEQFF. CDR3 nucleotides: TGCAGTGCTAGAGGGAGAACTAGCTCCTACAATGAGCAGTTCTTC.